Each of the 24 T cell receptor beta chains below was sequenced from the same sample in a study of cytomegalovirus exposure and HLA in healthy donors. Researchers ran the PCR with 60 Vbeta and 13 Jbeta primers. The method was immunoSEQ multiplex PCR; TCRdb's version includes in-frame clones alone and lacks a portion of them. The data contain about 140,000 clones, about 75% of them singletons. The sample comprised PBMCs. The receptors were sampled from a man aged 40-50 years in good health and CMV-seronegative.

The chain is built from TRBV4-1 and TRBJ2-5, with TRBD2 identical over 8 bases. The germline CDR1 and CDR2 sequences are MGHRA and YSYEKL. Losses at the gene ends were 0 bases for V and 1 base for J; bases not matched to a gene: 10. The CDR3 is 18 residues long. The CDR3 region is CASSQERTSGGTQETQYF. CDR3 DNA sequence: TGCGCCAGCAGCCAAGAAAGAACAAGCGGGGGAACCCAAGAGACCCAGTACTTC.

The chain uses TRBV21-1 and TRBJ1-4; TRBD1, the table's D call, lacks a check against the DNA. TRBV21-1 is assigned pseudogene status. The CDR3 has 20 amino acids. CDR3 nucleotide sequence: TGTGCCAGCAGCAGAGACTTCACCGGGACAGGGGCCTTTGGTGGGGAAAAACTGTTTTTT. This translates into CASSRDFTGTGAFGGEKLFF.

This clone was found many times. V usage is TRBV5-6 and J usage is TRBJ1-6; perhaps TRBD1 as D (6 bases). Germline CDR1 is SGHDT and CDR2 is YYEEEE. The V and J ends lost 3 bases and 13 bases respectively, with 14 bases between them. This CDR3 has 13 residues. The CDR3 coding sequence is TGTGCCAGCAGCTCCCTTTCAGGGGCTCCCCTCCACTTT. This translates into CASSSLSGAPLHF.

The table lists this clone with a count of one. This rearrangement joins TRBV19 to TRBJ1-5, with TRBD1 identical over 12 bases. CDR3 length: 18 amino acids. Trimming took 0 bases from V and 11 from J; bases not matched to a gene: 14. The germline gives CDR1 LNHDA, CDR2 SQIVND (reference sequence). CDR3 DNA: TGTGCCAGTAGTATAGACACGGGACAGGGGGCGTCCAGGGTGACCCAGCATTTT. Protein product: CASSIDTGQGASRVTQHF.

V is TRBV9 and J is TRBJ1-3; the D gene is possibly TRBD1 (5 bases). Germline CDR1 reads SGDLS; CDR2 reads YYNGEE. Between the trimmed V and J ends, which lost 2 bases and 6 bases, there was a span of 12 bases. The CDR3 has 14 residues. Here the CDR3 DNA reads TGTGCCAGCAGCGTGGCAGGGTCAGAAAACACCATATATTTT. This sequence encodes CASSVAGSENTIYF.

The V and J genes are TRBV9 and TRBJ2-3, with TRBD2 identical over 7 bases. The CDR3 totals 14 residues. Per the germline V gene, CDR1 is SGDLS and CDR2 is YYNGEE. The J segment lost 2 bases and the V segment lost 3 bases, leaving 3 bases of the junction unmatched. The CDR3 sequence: CASSASGPTDTQYF. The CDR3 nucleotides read TGTGCCAGCAGCGCTAGCGGTCCCACAGATACGCAGTATTTT.

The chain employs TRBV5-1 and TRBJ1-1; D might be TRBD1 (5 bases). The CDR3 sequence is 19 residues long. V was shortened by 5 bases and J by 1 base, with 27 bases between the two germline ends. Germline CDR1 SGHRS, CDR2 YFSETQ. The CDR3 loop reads CASRGGAGGWAFQNTEAFF. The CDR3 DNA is TGCGCCAGCAGGGGGGGTGCGGGGGGTTGGGCTTTTCAGAACACTGAAGCTTTCTTT.

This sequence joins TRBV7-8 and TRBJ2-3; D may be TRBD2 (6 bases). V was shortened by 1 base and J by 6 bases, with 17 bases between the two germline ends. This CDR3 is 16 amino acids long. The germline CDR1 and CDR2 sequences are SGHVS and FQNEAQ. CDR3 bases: TGTGCCAGCAGCTTAGATGGGTCGGGGGTCGATGATACGCAGTATTTT. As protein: CASSLDGSGVDDTQYF.

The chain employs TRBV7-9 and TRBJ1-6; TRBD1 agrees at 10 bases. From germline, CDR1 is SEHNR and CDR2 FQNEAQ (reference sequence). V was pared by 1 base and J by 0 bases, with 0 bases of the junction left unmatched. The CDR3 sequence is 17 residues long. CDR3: CASSLGTGGSYNSPLHF. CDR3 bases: TGTGCCAGCAGCTTAGGGACAGGGGGCTCCTATAATTCACCCCTCCACTTT.

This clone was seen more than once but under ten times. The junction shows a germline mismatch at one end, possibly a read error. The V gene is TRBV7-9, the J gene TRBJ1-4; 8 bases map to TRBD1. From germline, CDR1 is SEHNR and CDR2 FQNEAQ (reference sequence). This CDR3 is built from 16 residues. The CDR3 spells CSSSLRGLGDNEKLFF. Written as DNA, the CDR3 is TGTTCCAGCAGCCTCAGGGGGCTTGGGGATAATGAAAAACTGTTTTTT.

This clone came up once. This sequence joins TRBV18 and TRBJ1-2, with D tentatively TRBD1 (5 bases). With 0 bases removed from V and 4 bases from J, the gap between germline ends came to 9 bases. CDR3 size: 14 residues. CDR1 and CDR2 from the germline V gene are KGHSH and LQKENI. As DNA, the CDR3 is TGTGCCAGCTCACCACCGGCACAGGCCTATGGCTACACCTTC. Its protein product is CASSPPAQAYGYTF.

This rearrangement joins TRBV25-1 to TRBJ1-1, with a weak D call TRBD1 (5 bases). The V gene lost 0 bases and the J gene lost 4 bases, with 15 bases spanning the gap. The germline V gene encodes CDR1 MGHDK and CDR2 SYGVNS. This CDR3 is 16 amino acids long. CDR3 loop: CASSEYTGLGGTEAFF. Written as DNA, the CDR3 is TGTGCCAGCAGTGAATATACCGGCTTGGGGGGCACTGAAGCTTTCTTT.

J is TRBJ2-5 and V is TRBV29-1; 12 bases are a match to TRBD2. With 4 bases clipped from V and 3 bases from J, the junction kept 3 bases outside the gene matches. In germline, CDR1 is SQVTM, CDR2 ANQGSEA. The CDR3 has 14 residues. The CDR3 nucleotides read TGCAGCGTTGCTAGCGGGGGGGGAAAAGAGACCCAGTACTTC. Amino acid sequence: CSVASGGGKETQYF.

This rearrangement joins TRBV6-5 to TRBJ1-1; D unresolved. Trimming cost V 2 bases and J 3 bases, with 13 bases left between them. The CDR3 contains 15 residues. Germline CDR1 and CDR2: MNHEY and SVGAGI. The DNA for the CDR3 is TGTGCCAGCAGTTACCATAAGCCCGGGGACACTGAAGCTTTCTTT. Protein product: CASSYHKPGDTEAFF.

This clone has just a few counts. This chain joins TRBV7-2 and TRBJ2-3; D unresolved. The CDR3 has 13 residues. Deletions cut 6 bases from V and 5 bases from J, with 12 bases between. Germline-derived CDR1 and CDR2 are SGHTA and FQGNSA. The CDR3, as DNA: TGTGCCAGCAGTTTGTCCGCGCTAGATACGCAGTATTTT. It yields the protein CASSLSALDTQYF.

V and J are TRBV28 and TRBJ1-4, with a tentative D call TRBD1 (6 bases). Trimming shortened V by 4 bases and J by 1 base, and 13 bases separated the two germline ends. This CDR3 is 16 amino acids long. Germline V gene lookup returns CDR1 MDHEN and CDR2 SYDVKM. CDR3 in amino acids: CASSSPSTGTNEKLFF. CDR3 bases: TGTGCCAGCAGTTCCCCTTCGACAGGAACTAATGAAAAACTGTTTTTT. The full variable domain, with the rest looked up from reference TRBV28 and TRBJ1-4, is DVKVTQSSRYLVKRTGEKVFLECVQDMDHENMFWYRQDPGLGLRLIYFSYDVKMKEKGDIPEGYSVSREKKERFSLILESASTNQTSMYLCASSSPSTGTNEKLFFGSGTQLSVL.

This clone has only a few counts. CDR3 protein: CASRGEGEQFF. The CDR3 DNA reads TGTGCCAGCAGGGGAGAGGGTGAGCAGTTCTTC. This rearrangement joins TRBV6-1 to TRBJ2-1; perhaps TRBD2 as D (5 bases). This CDR3 has 11 residues. Germline CDR1 MNHNS, CDR2 SASEGT. Trimming removed 6 bases at V and 9 bases at J, with 9 bases between.

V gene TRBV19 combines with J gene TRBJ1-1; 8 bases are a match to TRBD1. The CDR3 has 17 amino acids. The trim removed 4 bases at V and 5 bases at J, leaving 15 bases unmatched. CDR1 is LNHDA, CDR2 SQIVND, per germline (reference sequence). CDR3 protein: CASSTDRAPDRKTEAFF. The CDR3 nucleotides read TGTGCCAGTAGTACGGACAGGGCCCCTGATCGAAAAACTGAAGCTTTCTTT.

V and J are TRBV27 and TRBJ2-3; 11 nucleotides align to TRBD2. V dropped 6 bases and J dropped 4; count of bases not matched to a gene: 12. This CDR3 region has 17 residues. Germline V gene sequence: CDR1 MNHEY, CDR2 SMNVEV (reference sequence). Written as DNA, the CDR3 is TGTGCCAGCAGGCGACTAGCGGGGTATCGGGGGTCAGATACGCAGTATTTT. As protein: CASRRLAGYRGSDTQYF.

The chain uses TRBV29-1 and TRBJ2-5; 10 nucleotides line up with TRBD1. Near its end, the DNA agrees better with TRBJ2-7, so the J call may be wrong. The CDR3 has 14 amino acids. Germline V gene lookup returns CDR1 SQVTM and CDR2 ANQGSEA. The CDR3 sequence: CSVDIRDRGHEQYF. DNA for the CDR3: TGCAGCGTTGATATCCGGGACAGGGGCCACGAGCAGTACTTC.

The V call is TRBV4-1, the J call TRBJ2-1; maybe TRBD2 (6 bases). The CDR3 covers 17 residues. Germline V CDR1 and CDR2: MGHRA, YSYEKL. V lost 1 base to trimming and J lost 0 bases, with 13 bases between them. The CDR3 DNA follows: TGCGCCAGCAGCCAAGGCAGGGACGGGAGCTCCTACAATGAGCAGTTCTTC. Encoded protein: CASSQGRDGSSYNEQFF.

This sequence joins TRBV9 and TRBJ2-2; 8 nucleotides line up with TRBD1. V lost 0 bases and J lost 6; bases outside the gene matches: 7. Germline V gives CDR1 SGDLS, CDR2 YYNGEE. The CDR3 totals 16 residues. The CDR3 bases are TGTGCCAGCAGCGTAGTGGACAGGGTGACAGCCGGGGAGCTGTTTTTT. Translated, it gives CASSVVDRVTAGELFF.

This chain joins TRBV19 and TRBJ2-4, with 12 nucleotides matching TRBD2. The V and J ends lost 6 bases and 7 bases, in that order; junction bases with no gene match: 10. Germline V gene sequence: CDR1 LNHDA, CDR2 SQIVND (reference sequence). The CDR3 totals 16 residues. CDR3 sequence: CASRRTSGAGGNIQYF. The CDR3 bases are TGTGCCAGTAGAAGGACTAGCGGGGCCGGGGGGAACATTCAGTACTTC.

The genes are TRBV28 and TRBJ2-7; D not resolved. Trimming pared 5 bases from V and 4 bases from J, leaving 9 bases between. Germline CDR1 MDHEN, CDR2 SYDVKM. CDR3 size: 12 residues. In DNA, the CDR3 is TGTGCCAGCAGTCCCAGTATTTACGAGCAGTACTTC. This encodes CASSPSIYEQYF. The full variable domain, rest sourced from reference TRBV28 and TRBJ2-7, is DVKVTQSSRYLVKRTGEKVFLECVQDMDHENMFWYRQDPGLGLRLIYFSYDVKMKEKGDIPEGYSVSREKKERFSLILESASTNQTSMYLCASSPSIYEQYFGPGTRLTVT.